The clone carrying this T cell receptor (beta chain) appeared a few times. The data stem from a study of CDR3 diversity in severe acne. TCRdb passed the PCR reads through MiXCR, listing each CDR3 protein once. Of about 90,000 distinct CDR3 sequences in the sample, under 55% were seen once. V lost 6 bases and J 0 bases, leaving 9 bases between the germline ends. The CDR3 extends over 14 amino acids. Germline CDR1 and CDR2: SNHLY and FYNNEI. The sample taken for sequencing was blood. This chain uses TRBV2 with TRBJ1-5; D gene ambiguous. This TCR came from a male donor with severe acne vulgaris. CDR3 in amino acids: CASRNFDSNQPQHF. As DNA, the CDR3 is TGTGCCAGCAGGAATTTTGATAGCAATCAGCCCCAGCATTTT.